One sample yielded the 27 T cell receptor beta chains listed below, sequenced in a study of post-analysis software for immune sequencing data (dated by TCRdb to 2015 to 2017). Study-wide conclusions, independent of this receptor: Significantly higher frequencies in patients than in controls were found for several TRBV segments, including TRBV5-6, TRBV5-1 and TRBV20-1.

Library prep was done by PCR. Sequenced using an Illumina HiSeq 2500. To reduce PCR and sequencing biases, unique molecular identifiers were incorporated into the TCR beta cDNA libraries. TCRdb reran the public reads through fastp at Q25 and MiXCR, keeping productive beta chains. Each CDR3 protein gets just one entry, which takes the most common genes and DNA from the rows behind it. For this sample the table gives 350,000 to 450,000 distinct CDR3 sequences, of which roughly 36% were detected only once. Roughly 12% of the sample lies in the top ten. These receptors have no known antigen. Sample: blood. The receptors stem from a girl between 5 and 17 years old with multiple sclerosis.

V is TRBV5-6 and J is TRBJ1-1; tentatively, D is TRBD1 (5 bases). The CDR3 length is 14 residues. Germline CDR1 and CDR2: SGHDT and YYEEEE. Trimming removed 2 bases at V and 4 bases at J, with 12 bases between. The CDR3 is CASSFGGGVTEAFF. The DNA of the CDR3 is TGTGCCAGCAGCTTCGGTGGGGGAGTCACTGAAGCTTTCTTT.

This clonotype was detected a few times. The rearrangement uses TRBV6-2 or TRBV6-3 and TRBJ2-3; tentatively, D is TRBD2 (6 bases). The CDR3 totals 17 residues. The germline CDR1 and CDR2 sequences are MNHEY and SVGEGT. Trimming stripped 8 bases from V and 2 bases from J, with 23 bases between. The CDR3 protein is CASRSAGLRSFTDTQYF. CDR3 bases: TGTGCCAGCCGAAGTGCGGGACTCCGGTCCTTCACAGATACGCAGTATTTT.

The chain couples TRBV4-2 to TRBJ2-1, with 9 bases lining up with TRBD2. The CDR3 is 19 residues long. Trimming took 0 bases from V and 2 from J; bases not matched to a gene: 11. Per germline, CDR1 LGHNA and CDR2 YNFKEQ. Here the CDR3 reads CASSQEIGLAGSAYNEQFF. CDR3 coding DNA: TGTGCCAGCAGCCAAGAGATAGGGCTAGCGGGGAGCGCCTACAATGAGCAGTTCTTC.

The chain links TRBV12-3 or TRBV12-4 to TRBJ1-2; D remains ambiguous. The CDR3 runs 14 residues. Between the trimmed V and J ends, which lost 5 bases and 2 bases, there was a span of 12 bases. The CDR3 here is CASSPRAGNYGYTF. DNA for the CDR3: TGTGCCAGCAGTCCCCGGGCGGGGAACTATGGCTACACCTTC.

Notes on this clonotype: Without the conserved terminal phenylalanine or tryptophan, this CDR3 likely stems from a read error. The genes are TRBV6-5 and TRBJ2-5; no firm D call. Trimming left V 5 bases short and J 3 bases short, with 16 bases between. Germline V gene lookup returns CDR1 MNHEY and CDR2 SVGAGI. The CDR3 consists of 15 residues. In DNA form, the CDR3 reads TGTGCCAGCAGTCCCCAGTATAAGCGTGAAGAGACCCAGTACGTC. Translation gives CASSPQYKREETQYV.

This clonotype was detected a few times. The CDR3 spells CATVPLDREKGGYTF. As DNA, the CDR3 is TGTGCCACCGTCCCTCTGGACAGGGAAAAGGGCGGCTACACCTTC. This chain connects TRBV24-1 to TRBJ1-2; 8 bases map to TRBD1. This CDR3 is 15 amino acids long. With 9 bases clipped from V and 8 bases from J, the junction kept 16 bases outside the gene matches. Per germline, CDR1 KGHDR and CDR2 SFDVKD.

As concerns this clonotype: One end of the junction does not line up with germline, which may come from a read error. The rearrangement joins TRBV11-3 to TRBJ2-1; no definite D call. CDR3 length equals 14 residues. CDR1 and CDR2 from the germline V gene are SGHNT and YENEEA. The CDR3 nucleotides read TGTGCCAGCAACTTACGGCGACTGGACAATGAGCAGTTCTTC. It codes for CASNLRRLDNEQFF.

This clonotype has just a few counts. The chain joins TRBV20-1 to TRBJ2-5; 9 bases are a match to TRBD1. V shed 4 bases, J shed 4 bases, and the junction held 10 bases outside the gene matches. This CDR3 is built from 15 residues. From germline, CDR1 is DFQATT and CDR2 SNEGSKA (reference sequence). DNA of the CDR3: TGCAGTGCTACCGGGGCGGACAGGGGAGGAGAGACCCAGTACTTC. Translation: CSATGADRGGETQYF.

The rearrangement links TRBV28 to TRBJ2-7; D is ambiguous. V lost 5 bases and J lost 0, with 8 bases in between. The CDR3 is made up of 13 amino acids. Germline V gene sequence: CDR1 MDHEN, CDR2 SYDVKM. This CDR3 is CASSPPDSYEQYF. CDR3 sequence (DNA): TGTGCCAGCAGTCCGCCCGACTCCTACGAGCAGTACTTC. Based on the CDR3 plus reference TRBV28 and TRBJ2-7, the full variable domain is DVKVTQSSRYLVKRTGEKVFLECVQDMDHENMFWYRQDPGLGLRLIYFSYDVKMKEKGDIPEGYSVSREKKERFSLILESASTNQTSMYLCASSPPDSYEQYFGPGTRLTVT.

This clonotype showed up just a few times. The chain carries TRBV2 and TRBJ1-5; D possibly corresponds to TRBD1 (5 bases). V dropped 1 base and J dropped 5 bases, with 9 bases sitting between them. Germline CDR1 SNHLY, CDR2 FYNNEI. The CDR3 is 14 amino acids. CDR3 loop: CASSEEQVHQPQHF. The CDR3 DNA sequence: TGTGCCAGCAGTGAAGAACAGGTTCATCAGCCCCAGCATTTT.

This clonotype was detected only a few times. The CDR3 coding sequence is TGCAGTGCTTACCCGAAGGCGGGGGGTTCCTACGAGCAGTACTTC. This sequence encodes CSAYPKAGGSYEQYF. This chain joins TRBV20-1 and TRBJ2-7; TRBD2 matches at 8 bases. With 5 bases clipped from V and 1 base from J, the junction kept 10 bases outside the gene matches. Per the germline V gene, CDR1 is DFQATT and CDR2 is SNEGSKA (reference sequence). This CDR3 spans 15 amino acids.

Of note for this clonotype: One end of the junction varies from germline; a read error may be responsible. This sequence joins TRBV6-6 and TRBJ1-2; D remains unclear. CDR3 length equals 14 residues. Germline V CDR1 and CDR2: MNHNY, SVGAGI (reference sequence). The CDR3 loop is CTSSYSIQNYGYTF. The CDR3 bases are TGTACCAGCAGTTACTCGATTCAGAACTATGGCTACACCTTC.

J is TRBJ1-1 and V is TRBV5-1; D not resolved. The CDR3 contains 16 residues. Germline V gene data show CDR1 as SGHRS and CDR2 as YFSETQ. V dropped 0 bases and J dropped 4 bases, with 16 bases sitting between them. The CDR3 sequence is CASSLGGEGRGTEAFF. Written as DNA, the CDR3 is TGCGCCAGCAGCTTGGGTGGGGAGGGAAGAGGCACTGAAGCTTTCTTT. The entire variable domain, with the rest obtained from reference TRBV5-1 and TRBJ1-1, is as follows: KAGVTQTPRYLIKTRGQQVTLSCSPISGHRSVSWYQQTPGQGLQFLFEYFSETQRNKGNFPGRFSGRQFSNSRSEMNVSTLELGDSALYLCASSLGGEGRGTEAFFGQGTRLTVV.

The CDR3 is CASSKIEQSTDTQYF. As DNA, the CDR3 is TGTGCCAGCAGCAAGATCGAGCAGAGCACAGATACGCAGTATTTT. The chain employs TRBV21-1 and TRBJ2-3. TRBV21-1 is a pseudogene. CDR3 length equals 15 residues.

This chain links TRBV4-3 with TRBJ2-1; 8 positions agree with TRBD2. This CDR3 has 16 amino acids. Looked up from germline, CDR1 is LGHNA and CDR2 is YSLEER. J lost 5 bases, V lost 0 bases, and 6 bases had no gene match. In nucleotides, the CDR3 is TGCGCCAGCAGCCAAGATCAAACGGGGGGGGACAATGAGCAGTTCTTC. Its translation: CASSQDQTGGDNEQFF.

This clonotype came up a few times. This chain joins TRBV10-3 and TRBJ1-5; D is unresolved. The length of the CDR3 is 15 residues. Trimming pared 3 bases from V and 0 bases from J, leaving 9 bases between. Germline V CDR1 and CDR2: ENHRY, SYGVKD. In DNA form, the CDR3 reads TGTGCCATCAGTGACAGCACGCATAGCAATCAGCCCCAGCATTTT. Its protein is CAISDSTHSNQPQHF.

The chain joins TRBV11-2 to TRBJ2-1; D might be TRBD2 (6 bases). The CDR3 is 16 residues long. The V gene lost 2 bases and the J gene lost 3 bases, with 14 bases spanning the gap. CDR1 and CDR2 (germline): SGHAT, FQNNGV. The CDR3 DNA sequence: TGTGCCAGCAGCTTATCCCCCGGGACTGGCTACAATGAGCAGTTCTTC. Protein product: CASSLSPGTGYNEQFF.

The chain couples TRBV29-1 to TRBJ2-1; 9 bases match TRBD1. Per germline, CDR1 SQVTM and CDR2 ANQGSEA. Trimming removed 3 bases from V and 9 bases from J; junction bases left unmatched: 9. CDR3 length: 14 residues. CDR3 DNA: TGCAGCGTTGATTGGGGGACAGGGCGGAGTGAGCAGTTCTTC. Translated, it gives CSVDWGTGRSEQFF.

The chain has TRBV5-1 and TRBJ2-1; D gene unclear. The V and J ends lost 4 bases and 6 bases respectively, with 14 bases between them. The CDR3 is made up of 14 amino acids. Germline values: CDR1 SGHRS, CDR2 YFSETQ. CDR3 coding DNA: TGCGCCAGCAGCCCGCGCAGCGTTAGCAATGAGCAGTTCTTC. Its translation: CASSPRSVSNEQFF. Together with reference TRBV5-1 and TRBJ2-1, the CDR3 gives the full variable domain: KAGVTQTPRYLIKTRGQQVTLSCSPISGHRSVSWYQQTPGQGLQFLFEYFSETQRNKGNFPGRFSGRQFSNSRSEMNVSTLELGDSALYLCASSPRSVSNEQFFGPGTRLTVL.

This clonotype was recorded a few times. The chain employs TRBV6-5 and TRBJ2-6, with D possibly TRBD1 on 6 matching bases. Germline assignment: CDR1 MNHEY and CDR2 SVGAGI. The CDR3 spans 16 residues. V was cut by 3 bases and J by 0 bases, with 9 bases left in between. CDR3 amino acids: CASSYTGSSGANVLTF. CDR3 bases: TGTGCCAGCAGTTATACAGGGAGCTCTGGGGCCAACGTCCTGACTTTC.

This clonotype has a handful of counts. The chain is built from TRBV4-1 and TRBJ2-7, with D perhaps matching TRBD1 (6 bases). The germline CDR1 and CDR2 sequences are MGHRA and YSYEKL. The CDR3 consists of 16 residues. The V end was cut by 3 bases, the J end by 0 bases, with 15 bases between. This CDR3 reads CASSQVSQGYSYEQYF. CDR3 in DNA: TGCGCCAGCAGCCAGGTTTCACAGGGATACTCCTACGAGCAGTACTTC.

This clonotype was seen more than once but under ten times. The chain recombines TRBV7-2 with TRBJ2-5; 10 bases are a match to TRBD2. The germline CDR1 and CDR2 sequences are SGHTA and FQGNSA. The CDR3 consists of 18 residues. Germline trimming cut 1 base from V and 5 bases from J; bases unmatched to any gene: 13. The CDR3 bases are TGTGCCAGCAGCTTAGGAGGGACTAGCGAGCCTCGATTGGAGACCCAGTACTTC. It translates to CASSLGGTSEPRLETQYF.

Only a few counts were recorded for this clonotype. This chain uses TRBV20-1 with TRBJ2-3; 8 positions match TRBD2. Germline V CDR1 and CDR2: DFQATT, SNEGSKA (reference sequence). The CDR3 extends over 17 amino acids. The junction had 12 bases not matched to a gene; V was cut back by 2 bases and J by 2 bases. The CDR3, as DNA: TGCAGTGCTAGAACTTCAGGTAGCGGGGCCCTCACAGATACGCAGTATTTT. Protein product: CSARTSGSGALTDTQYF.

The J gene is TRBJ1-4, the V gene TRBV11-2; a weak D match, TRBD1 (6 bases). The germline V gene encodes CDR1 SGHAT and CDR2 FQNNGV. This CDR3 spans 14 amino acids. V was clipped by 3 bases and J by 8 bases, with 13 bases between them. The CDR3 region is CASSFITGSEKLFF. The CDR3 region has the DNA TGTGCCAGCAGCTTTATCACAGGGTCCGAAAAACTGTTTTTT.

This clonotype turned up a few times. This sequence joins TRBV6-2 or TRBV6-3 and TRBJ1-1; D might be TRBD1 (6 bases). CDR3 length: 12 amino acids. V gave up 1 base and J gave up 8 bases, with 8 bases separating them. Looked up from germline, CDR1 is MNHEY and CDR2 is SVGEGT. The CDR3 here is CASSYWQGEAFF. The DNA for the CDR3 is TGTGCCAGCAGTTACTGGCAGGGGGAAGCTTTCTTT.

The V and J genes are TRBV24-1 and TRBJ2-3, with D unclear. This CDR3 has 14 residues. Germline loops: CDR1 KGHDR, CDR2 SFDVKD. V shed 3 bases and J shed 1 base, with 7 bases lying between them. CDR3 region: CATSDPLGTDTQYF. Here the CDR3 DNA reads TGTGCCACCAGTGATCCTCTTGGCACAGATACGCAGTATTTT.

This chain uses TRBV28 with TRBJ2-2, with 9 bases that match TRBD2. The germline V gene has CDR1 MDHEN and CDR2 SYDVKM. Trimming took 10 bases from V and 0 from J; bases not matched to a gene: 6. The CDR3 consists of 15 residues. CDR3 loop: CAILAGASNTGELFF. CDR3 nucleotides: TGTGCCATCTTAGCGGGGGCCTCGAACACCGGGGAGCTGTTTTTT.